The clone carrying this T cell receptor beta chain was seen ten or more times. What it recognizes is unknown. MiXCR was run by TCRdb on the RT-PCR reads, yielding one entry per CDR3 protein. The sample gives 630,000 or so distinct CDR3 sequences, approximately 14% of which show up once; about 9.9% is in the top ten. These data come from a study of response to subunit inactivated influenza vaccine. Study-level findings and limits: Seasonal influenza vaccination, on each occasion, was suggested by the authors to recruit few new T cells.

The germline V and J ends were trimmed by 4 bases and 3 bases, with 10 bases remaining between them. Germline V lookup: CDR1 MNHEY, CDR2 SMNVEV (reference sequence). CDR3 size: 15 residues. The receptor was isolated from a man aged 50-59 years who received an inactivated influenza vaccine. The sample consisted of PBMCs from blood, taken 11 to 12 days after vaccination. The genes are TRBV27 and TRBJ1-6; TRBD1 is a possible D gene (6 bases). This CDR3 is CASSSGGGYNSPLHF. CDR3 sequence (DNA): TGTGCCAGCAGTTCCGGAGGGGGCTATAATTCACCCCTCCACTTT.